These 27 T cell receptor beta chains came from one sample sequenced in a study of tumor-infiltrating lymphocytes in primary liver carcinoma. TCR beta cDNA was prepared out of approximately 500 ng total RNA by means of a constant-region primer. Slightly modified ARM-PCR served as the procedure for the TCR beta libraries. These libraries came from three rounds of nested multiplex PCR. The first two PCR rounds used TRBV1-TRBV30 primers with a Cbeta primer, 10 cycles each. TCRdb passed the multiplex PCR reads through MiXCR, listing each CDR3 protein once. The sample contains under 200,000 distinct CDR3 sequences, about 61% of which appear only once. Germline DNA was also extracted, with blood RNA taken from unsorted whole blood. Sequences were obtained from peripheral blood. The receptors here all came from a woman aged 60-70 years with primary liver carcinoma and hepatitis B virus infection.

This clonotype was picked up many times. The chain recombines TRBV4-2 with TRBJ2-1; D is perhaps TRBD2 (5 bases). CDR3 size: 15 residues. Germline CDR1 LGHNA, CDR2 YNFKEQ. V gave up 0 bases and J gave up 2 bases, with 8 bases separating them. CDR3 region: CASSQDARAYNEQFF. The CDR3 DNA reads as TGTGCCAGCAGCCAAGATGCGCGGGCCTACAATGAGCAGTTCTTC.

This clonotype has at least ten counts. J is TRBJ1-2 and V is TRBV4-2; TRBD1 might be the D (5 bases). CDR3 length equals 14 residues. V shed 0 bases and J shed 1 base, with 6 bases lying between them. Germline CDR1 and CDR2: LGHNA and YNFKEQ. For the CDR3, the DNA is TGTGCCAGCAGCCAAGACAGGGTTAACTATGGCTACACCTTC. Translated, it gives CASSQDRVNYGYTF.

Concerning this clonotype itself: This clone may be a read error of a much larger clone one base away. The V gene is TRBV6-5, the J gene TRBJ1-5, with D unclear. CDR3 length: 13 residues. V was clipped by 4 bases and J by 3 bases, with 7 bases between them. The germline CDR1 and CDR2 sequences are MNHEY and SVGAGI. The CDR3 nucleotides are TGTGCCAGCAGTTCCCGAATCAATCAGCCCCAGCATTTT. It encodes CASSSRINQPQHF.

For this clonotype: The junction shows a germline mismatch at one end, possibly a read error. The gene calls are TRBV11-3 and TRBJ2-5, with 7 bases that match TRBD1. This CDR3 contains 15 residues. Germline lookup yields CDR1 SGHNT and CDR2 YENEEA. CDR3 sequence (DNA): TGTGCCAGCAGCCCCGGGATAGGGGGCATGGAGACCCAGTATTTC. Encoded protein: CASSPGIGGMETQYF.

This sequence joins TRBV11-2 and TRBJ2-5; 8 bases align to TRBD1. V was clipped by 5 bases and J by 2 bases; unmatched bases: 13. The CDR3 is 17 residues long. Germline V CDR1 and CDR2: SGHAT, FQNNGV. In DNA form, the CDR3 reads TGTGCCAGCAGCCCGGTTGGACAGGGAATCTCTCAAGAGACCCAGTACTTC. This sequence encodes CASSPVGQGISQETQYF.

This clonotype was detected once. The chain is built from TRBV29-1 and TRBJ1-1; D is perhaps TRBD1 (6 bases). Looked up from germline, CDR1 is SQVTM and CDR2 is ANQGSEA. The V end was cut by 5 bases, the J end by 8 bases, with 12 bases between. CDR3 length: 11 amino acids. The CDR3 region is CSVRTGIEAFF. In DNA, the CDR3 is TGCAGCGTTCGTACAGGGATCGAAGCTTTCTTT.

About this clonotype itself: This sequence may be a read error, since a much larger clone differs from it by one base. V gene TRBV4-1 combines with J gene TRBJ2-3, with 12 bases identical to TRBD2. The length of the CDR3 is 16 residues. In germline, CDR1 is MGHRA, CDR2 YSYEKL. The CDR3 here is CATSQRLAGETDTQYF. The CDR3 coding sequence is TGCGCCACCAGCCAGAGACTAGCGGGAGAAACAGATACGCAGTATTTT.

V gene TRBV24-1 combines with J gene TRBJ2-1; 13 nucleotides agree with TRBD2. The CDR3 consists of 16 residues. In germline, CDR1 is KGHDR, CDR2 SFDVKD. Losses at the gene ends were 6 bases for V and 9 bases for J; bases not matched to a gene: 10. The CDR3 loop reads CATSPTTSGRAGEQFF. The CDR3 coding sequence is TGTGCCACCAGTCCCACTACTAGCGGGAGGGCCGGTGAGCAGTTCTTC.

Worth noting for this clonotype: Since the CDR3 does not end with the conserved phenylalanine or tryptophan, this likely comes from a read error. This chain joins TRBV11-2 and TRBJ2-3; tentative D call: TRBD1 (6 bases). Germline-derived CDR1 and CDR2 are SGHAT and FQNNGV. Trimming shortened V by 5 bases and J by 7 bases, and 16 bases separated the two germline ends. This CDR3 comprises 14 residues. The CDR3 nucleotides read TGTGCCAGCAGCCAGGGGTCTCGGGGATATACGCAGTATCTT. Residues: CASSQGSRGYTQYL.

Concerning this clonotype: One end of the junction varies from germline; a read error may be responsible. The V and J genes are TRBV11-2 and TRBJ2-1; D possibly corresponds to TRBD2 (5 bases). CDR1 and CDR2 (germline): SGHAT, FQNNGV. CDR3 length equals 15 residues. The CDR3 region has the DNA TGTGCCAGCAGCACGGGGTGTAGGTACTACAATGGGCAGTTCTTC. It specifies CASSTGCRYYNGQFF.

Remarks on this clonotype: A much larger clone is a single base away; this may be a read error. This CDR3 fails to terminate in the conserved phenylalanine or tryptophan, so it likely reflects a read error. This rearrangement joins TRBV10-3 to TRBJ2-7, with D perhaps TRBD2 (6 bases). CDR3 size: 13 residues. Trimming stripped 6 bases from V and 6 bases from J, with 15 bases between. From germline, CDR1 is ENHRY and CDR2 SYGVKD. In DNA form, the CDR3 reads TGTGCCATCAGACCCGGAGGGCGCCCCGAGCAGTACATC. Protein: CAIRPGGRPEQYI.

This clonotype was seen a handful of times. A read error may explain this, as a much larger clone is one base away. The chain carries TRBV6-1 and TRBJ1-2; D is uncertain. The germline gives CDR1 MNHNS, CDR2 SASEGT. This CDR3 is 13 amino acids long. The CDR3 loop reads CTSSVTEEYGYTF. As DNA, the CDR3 is TGTACCAGCAGTGTAACAGAGGAATATGGCTACACCTTC.

Turning to this clonotype: Being one base from a much bigger clone, this may be a read error. J is TRBJ2-1 and V is TRBV12-3 or TRBV12-4; 12 nucleotides align to TRBD2. The CDR3 sequence is 15 residues long. With 7 bases clipped from V and 7 bases from J, the junction kept 8 bases outside the gene matches. This CDR3 reads CASMRLAGVGNEQFF. The CDR3 bases are TGTGCCAGCATGCGACTAGCGGGAGTTGGGAATGAGCAGTTCTTC.

Details on this clonotype: Without the conserved terminal phenylalanine or tryptophan, this CDR3 likely stems from a read error. The DNA is omitted, as the CDR3 cannot be located on it reliably, and the CDR3 follows TCRdb's listing. This chain connects TRBV11-2 to TRBJ2-5; the tabulated D call, TRBD2, remains unverified against the DNA. Both ends counted, the CDR3 spans 16 residues. Germline CDR1 and CDR2: SGHAT and FQNNGV. CDR3 sequence: CASSYSRDSGRETQHS.

Of note for this clonotype: An end of the junction differs from the germline gene, which may be a read error. The V and J genes are TRBV11-2 and TRBJ1-2; D unclear. The CDR3 spans 16 residues. Germline values: CDR1 SGHAT, CDR2 FQNNGV. CDR3 sequence: CASSLVRGIGPHDYTF. The CDR3 bases are TGCGCCAGCAGCTTAGTCAGAGGGATTGGTCCACATGACTACACCTTC.

In its sample, this clonotype was seen once. Germline and junction disagree at one end, which may indicate a read error. The chain uses TRBV28 and TRBJ2-5; possibly TRBD2 for D (6 bases). The CDR3 runs to 14 residues. CDR1 MDHEN and CDR2 SYDVKM come from the germline V gene. In DNA form, the CDR3 reads TGTACCAGCAGGAGGGACCCTGGACCAGAGACCCAGTACTTC. Encoded protein: CTSRRDPGPETQYF.

This clonotype has only a few counts. The V gene is TRBV7-9, the J gene TRBJ2-7; 10 bases are shared with TRBD2. Germline CDR1 and CDR2: SEHNR and FQNEAQ (reference sequence). The CDR3 runs to 17 residues. V lost 5 bases, J lost 4 bases, and 14 bases stayed unmatched. The CDR3: CASSPSFSGLATYEQYF. In DNA form, the CDR3 reads TGTGCCAGCAGCCCATCTTTCTCGGGACTAGCGACATACGAGCAGTACTTC.

About this clonotype: A single base separates this from a much larger clone, so it may be a read error. This chain connects TRBV6-5 to TRBJ1-1, with 7 positions matching TRBD1. Germline CDR1 is MNHEY and CDR2 is SVGAGI. This CDR3 spans 13 amino acids. The CDR3 reads CASRTGLNTEASF. In nucleotides, the CDR3 is TGTGCCAGCAGGACAGGGCTGAACACTGAAGCTTCCTTT.

In this sample, this clonotype turned up many times. J is TRBJ1-5 and V is TRBV4-1, with D uncertain. The CDR3 loop spans 13 amino acids. Trimming shortened V by 3 bases and J by 4 bases, and 7 bases separated the two germline ends. CDR1 MGHRA and CDR2 YSYEKL come from the germline V gene. CDR3: CASSHGQNQPQHF. CDR3 coding DNA: TGCGCCAGCAGCCATGGCCAGAATCAGCCCCAGCATTTT.

A word on this clonotype: Sequence at one end of the junction differs from germline and may be a read error. V usage is TRBV11-1 and J usage is TRBJ1-2; TRBD1 is a possible D gene (6 bases). The germline V gene has CDR1 SGHAT and CDR2 FQDESV (reference sequence). The CDR3 covers 16 residues. DNA of the CDR3: TGTGTCAGCACCCGGCGGTACAGGGCCACCACTGATGGCTACACCTTC. Its protein is CVSTRRYRATTDGYTF.

In its sample, this clonotype was seen many times. The rearrangement joins TRBV12-3 or TRBV12-4 to TRBJ1-5; D is ambiguous. There are 15 residues in the CDR3. The germline V and J ends were trimmed by 6 bases and 0 bases, with 12 bases remaining between them. CDR3 coding DNA: TGTGCCAGCAGCCGCGCGGGGAATAGCAATCAGCCCCAGCATTTT. Translating gives CASSRAGNSNQPQHF.

This clonotype was recorded many times. J is TRBJ2-2 and V is TRBV5-1; no reliable D call. In germline, CDR1 is SGHRS, CDR2 YFSETQ. This CDR3 is built from 13 residues. Deletions cut 4 bases from V and 4 bases from J, with 8 bases between. CDR3 in DNA: TGCGCCAGCAGCCTCCTGAGCACCGGGGAGCTGTTTTTT. Translating it yields CASSLLSTGELFF.

This clonotype was counted many times. V usage is TRBV11-2 and J usage is TRBJ2-1, with D possibly called TRBD1 or TRBD2 (5 bases each). V dropped 5 bases and J dropped 0 bases, with 17 bases sitting between them. The germline gives CDR1 SGHAT, CDR2 FQNNGV. The CDR3 contains 17 residues. The CDR3 loop reads CASSRRDGADSYNEQFF. The CDR3 bases are TGTGCCAGCAGCCGAAGGGACGGAGCGGACTCCTACAATGAGCAGTTCTTC.

On this clonotype: A much more abundant neighbour one base away suggests this may be a read error. This rearrangement joins TRBV6-1 to TRBJ2-7; D gene ambiguous. Germline loops: CDR1 MNHNS, CDR2 SASEGT. CDR3 length: 13 residues. V was cut by 0 bases and J by 10 bases, with 13 bases left in between. CDR3 DNA: TGTGCCAGCAGTGAAGCGCTTCAGTGGATCCAGTACTTC. It codes for CASSEALQWIQYF.

The chain links TRBV2 to TRBJ1-2, with D uncertain. Germline CDR1 reads SNHLY; CDR2 reads FYNNEI. The CDR3 totals 13 residues. Trimming cost V 10 bases and J 7 bases, with 19 bases left between them. CDR3 bases: TGTGCCACCAGCGAGTCTCGGACCTCTGGCTACACCTTC. The encoded protein is CATSESRTSGYTF.

Remarks on this clonotype: Likely a read error: the CDR3 ends without its conserved phenylalanine or tryptophan. The limits of the CDR3 on the DNA are not certain, so only TCRdb's listed CDR3 is given. The V gene is TRBV11-1, the J gene TRBJ1-2; TRBD1 is taken as the D call from the table, unchecked against the DNA. CDR1 is SGHAT and CDR2 is FQDESV in the germline V gene (reference sequence). The CDR3 is 15 amino acids long, termini counted. The CDR3 region is CASSDRQDPLGGYIS.

This clonotype has at least ten counts. The V gene is TRBV6-5, the J gene TRBJ1-3; D may be TRBD1 (5 bases). There are 14 residues in the CDR3. Germline lookup yields CDR1 MNHEY and CDR2 SVGAGI. The germline V and J ends were trimmed by 8 bases and 4 bases, with 15 bases remaining between them. The CDR3 nucleotides read TGTGCCAGCGGGACCGGGACGGCGGGAAACACCATATATTTT. It codes for CASGTGTAGNTIYF.